This TCR beta chain is from a study of CD8+ T cells in alopecia areata. CDR3 size: 12 residues. Trimming took off 1 base at V and 8 bases at J, with 11 bases between the two ends. CDR1 is GTSNPN and CDR2 is SVGIG in the germline V gene (reference sequence). A note on this clone: What it binds is not known.

Treatment meaning: oral pan-JAK inhibitor, 5-10 mg twice daily. Alopecia areata patients gave lesional scalp punch biopsies and peripheral blood samples. Study findings and constraints: Tofacitinib significantly reduced both scalp clonality and expanded CD8+ clones among the top 100. Scalp and blood retained many expanded lesional clones during tofacitinib. Normal scalp showed lower clonality than lesional scalp, especially alopecia totalis/universalis.

RNA was extracted and reverse transcribed into cDNA as the sequencing template. TCRdb's table, derived via immunoSEQ multiplex PCR, lists solely in-frame clones and lacks some. The repertoire holds about 180,000 clones, 58% seen once, with roughly 17% in the top ten. The material was CD4+ T cells sorted from blood, obtained between weeks 55 and 65, from a patient treated with tofacitinib. The TCR sequence derives from a human donor with alopecia areata. The rearrangement joins TRBV30 to TRBJ1-2; the D is unclear. The CDR3 region has the DNA TGTGCCTGGAGTGAGTCCCGTCGGGGCTACACCTTC. Translating gives CAWSESRRGYTF.